This TCR beta chain was obtained from a study of T cells in Graves' hyperthyroidism and ophthalmopathy. Study outcomes and limitations: Most clonotypes expanded in the thyroid (above 0.001) were also present in blood.

V was pared by 3 bases and J by 8 bases, with 7 bases between. The CDR3 spans 12 residues. From germline, CDR1 is KGHDR and CDR2 SFDVKD. Graves' hyperthyroidism was deemed stable absent ophthalmopathy progression within 18 months. Clinical symptoms, serum thyroxine, TRAb, thyroid ultrasound and orbital computed tomography informed diagnoses. As to this clonotype: Its antigen is undetermined.

The TCR beta CDR3 regions underwent amplification using RNA transcripts as the source. The HTBI primer set served for first-round RT-PCR of the TCR CDR3. TCRdb reprocessed the multiplex PCR reads via MiXCR and lists one record per CDR3 protein. There are about 400,000 distinct CDR3 sequences in the sample; under 15% occur only once, and about 31% lies in the top ten. This receptor was obtained from a woman aged 30 to 39 with Graves' hyperthyroidism. Source material: blood. V gene TRBV24-1 combines with J gene TRBJ1-5; D possibly corresponds to TRBD1 (6 bases). CDR3 coding DNA: TGTGCCACCAGTGATGGACAGAAGCCCCAGCATTTT. Translating gives CATSDGQKPQHF.